This TCR beta chain emerged from a study of tumor-infiltrating lymphocytes in primary liver carcinoma. Study-wide results and limits: Pairs of tumor regions overlapped more than tumor-adjacent and tumor-blood pairs did. Blood's top-250-clone fraction was significantly lower than that of tumors (p = 0.039).

This clonotype was recorded a few times. Antigen: not known. Being one base from a much bigger clone, this may be a read error. Germline loops: CDR1 SGHRS, CDR2 YFSETQ. The CDR3 sequence is 14 residues long. Deletions cut 3 bases from V and 7 bases from J, with 11 bases between. Without any cell sorting, about 18-31 mg of bulk tissue yielded co-extracted RNA and DNA. Priming with a constant-region primer yielded TCR beta cDNA from 400 to 500 ng total RNA. Slightly modified ARM-PCR served as the procedure for the TCR beta libraries. These libraries came from three rounds of nested multiplex PCR. For around 10 cycles apiece, the opening two PCR rounds ran with TRBV1-TRBV30 forward primers and a C-beta reverse primer. TCRdb passed the multiplex PCR reads through MiXCR, listing each CDR3 protein once. The sample includes under 150,000 distinct CDR3 sequences, around 65% of them seen just once.

Sequenced: tumor-adjacent normal liver tissue. The receptor was isolated from a woman aged 60 to 75 with primary liver carcinoma and hepatitis B virus infection. This chain links TRBV5-1 with TRBJ1-6; maybe TRBD1 (5 bases). In nucleotides, the CDR3 is TGCGCCAGCAGCTCCAGACGGGGGAATTCACCCCTCCACTTT. As protein: CASSSRRGNSPLHF.